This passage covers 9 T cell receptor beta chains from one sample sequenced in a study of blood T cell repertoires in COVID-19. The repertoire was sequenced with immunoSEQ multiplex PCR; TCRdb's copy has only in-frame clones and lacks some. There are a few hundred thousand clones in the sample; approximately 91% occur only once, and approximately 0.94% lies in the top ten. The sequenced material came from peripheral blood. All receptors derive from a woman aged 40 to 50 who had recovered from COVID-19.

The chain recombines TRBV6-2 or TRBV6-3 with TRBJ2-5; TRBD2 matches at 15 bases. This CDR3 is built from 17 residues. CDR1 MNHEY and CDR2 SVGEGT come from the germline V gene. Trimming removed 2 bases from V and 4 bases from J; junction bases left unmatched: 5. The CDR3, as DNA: TGTGCCAGCAGTTACGGACTAGCGGGAGGGCCGGGAGAGACCCAGTACTTC. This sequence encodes CASSYGLAGGPGETQYF.

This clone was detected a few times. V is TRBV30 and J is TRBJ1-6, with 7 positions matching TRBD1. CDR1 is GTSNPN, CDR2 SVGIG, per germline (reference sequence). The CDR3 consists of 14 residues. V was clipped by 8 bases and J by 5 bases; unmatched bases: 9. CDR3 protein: CAGTTGADNSPLHF. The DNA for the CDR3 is TGTGCCGGAACCACAGGGGCCGATAATTCACCCCTCCACTTT. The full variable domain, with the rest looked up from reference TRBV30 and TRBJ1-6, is SQTIHQWPATLVQPVGSPLSLECTVEGTSNPNLYWYRQAAGRGLQLLFYSVGIGQISSEVPQNLSASRPQDRQFILSSKKLLLSDSGFYLCAGTTGADNSPLHFGNGTRLTVT.

This chain's CDR3 is CASSELTSGYYNEQFF. CDR3 sequence (DNA): TGTGCCAGCAGTGAATTGACTAGCGGGTATTACAATGAGCAGTTCTTC. The chain is built from TRBV27 and TRBJ2-1, with 10 bases aligning to TRBD2. Trimming removed 5 bases from V and 4 bases from J; junction bases left unmatched: 8. The CDR3 is 16 residues long. CDR1 MNHEY and CDR2 SMNVEV come from the germline V gene (reference sequence).

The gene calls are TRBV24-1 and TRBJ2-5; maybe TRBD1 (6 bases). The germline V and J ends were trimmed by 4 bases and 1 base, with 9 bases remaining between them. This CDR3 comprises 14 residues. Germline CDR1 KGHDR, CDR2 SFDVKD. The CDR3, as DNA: TGTGCCACCAGTGACCGGACAGCCCAAGAGACCCAGTACTTC. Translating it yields CATSDRTAQETQYF.

The CDR3 region is CSVEDISGTKGGDYGYTF. The CDR3 bases are TGCAGCGTTGAAGATATCTCGGGGACTAAGGGCGGGGACTATGGCTACACCTTC. V is TRBV29-1 and J is TRBJ1-2; maybe TRBD1 (5 bases). CDR3 length equals 18 residues. Trimming pared 0 bases from V and 3 bases from J, leaving 23 bases between. The germline V gene encodes CDR1 SQVTM and CDR2 ANQGSEA.

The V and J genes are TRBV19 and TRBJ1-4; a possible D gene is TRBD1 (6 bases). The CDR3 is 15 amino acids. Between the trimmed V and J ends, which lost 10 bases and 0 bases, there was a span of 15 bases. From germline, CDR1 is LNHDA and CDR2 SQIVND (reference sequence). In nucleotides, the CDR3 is TGTGCCACCGAACCGGGGGGCGCAACTAATGAAAAACTGTTTTTT. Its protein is CATEPGGATNEKLFF. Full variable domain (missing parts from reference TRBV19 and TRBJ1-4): DGGITQSPKYLFRKEGQNVTLSCEQNLNHDAMYWYRQDPGQGLRLIYYSQIVNDFQKGDIAEGYSVSREKKESFPLTVTSAQKNPTAFYLCATEPGGATNEKLFFGSGTQLSVL.

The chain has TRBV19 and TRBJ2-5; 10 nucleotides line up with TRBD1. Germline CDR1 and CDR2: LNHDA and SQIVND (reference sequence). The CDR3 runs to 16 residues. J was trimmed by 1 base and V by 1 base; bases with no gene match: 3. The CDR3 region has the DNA TGTGCCAGTAGTATAGGGTGGACAGGGGGCCAAGAGACCCAGTACTTC. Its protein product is CASSIGWTGGQETQYF.

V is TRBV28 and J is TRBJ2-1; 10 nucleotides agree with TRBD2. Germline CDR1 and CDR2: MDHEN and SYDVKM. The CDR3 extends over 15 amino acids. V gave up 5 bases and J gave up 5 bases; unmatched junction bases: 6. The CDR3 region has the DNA TGTGCCAGCAGTCCCGGGACTAGCGTTGACAATGAGCAGTTCTTC. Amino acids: CASSPGTSVDNEQFF.

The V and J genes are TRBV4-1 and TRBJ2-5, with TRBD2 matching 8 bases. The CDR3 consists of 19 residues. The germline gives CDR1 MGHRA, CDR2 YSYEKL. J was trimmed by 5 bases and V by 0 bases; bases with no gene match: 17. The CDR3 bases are TGCGCCAGCAGCCAAGATTTCGGCGTAGCGGGGACCGCGGGGGAGACCCAGTACTTC. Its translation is CASSQDFGVAGTAGETQYF.